This paragraph reports one T cell receptor beta chain. The germline gives CDR1 SGHTA, CDR2 FQGNSA. The length of the CDR3 is 17 residues. Germline trimming cut 1 base from V and 0 bases from J; bases unmatched to any gene: 3. These data belong to a study of blood T cell repertoires in COVID-19. Overall study: The United States, Italy and Spain were the sources of the acute and convalescent COVID-19 samples. T cells, B-cell-depleted T cells, or PBMCs provided the cDNA or gDNA that served as material.

Sequenced by immunoSEQ multiplex PCR; TCRdb stores in-frame clones only, minus some. The data show hundreds of thousands of clones, approximately 83% seen once. The V call is TRBV7-2, the J call TRBJ1-6; the match to TRBD1 covers 7 bases. This sequence originates from a woman aged 40 to 55 with active or convalescent COVID-19. The sequenced sample consisted of peripheral blood. CDR3 in amino acids: CASSLGRGSSYNSPLHF. CDR3 nucleotide sequence: TGTGCCAGCAGCTTAGGCAGGGGGAGCTCCTATAATTCACCCCTCCACTTT.